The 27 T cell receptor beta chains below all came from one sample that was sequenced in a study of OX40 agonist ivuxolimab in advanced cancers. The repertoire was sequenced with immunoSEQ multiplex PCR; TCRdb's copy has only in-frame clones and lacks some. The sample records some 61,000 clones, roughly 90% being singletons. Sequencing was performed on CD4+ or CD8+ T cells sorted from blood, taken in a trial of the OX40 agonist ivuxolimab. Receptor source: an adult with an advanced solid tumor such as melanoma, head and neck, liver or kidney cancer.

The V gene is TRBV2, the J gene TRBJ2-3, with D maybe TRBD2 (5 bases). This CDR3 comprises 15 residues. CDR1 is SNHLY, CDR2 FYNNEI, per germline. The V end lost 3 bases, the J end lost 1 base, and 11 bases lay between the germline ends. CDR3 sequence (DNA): TGTGCCAGCAGTGAGGGCGGACTCCGCACAGATACGCAGTATTTT. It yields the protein CASSEGGLRTDTQYF.

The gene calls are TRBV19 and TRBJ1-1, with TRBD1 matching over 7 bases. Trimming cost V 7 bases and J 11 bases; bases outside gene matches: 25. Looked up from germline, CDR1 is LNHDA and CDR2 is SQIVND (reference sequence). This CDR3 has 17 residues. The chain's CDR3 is CASILRHGGGGLIGAFF. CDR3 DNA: TGTGCCAGTATTCTGCGACACGGAGGGGGCGGTCTGATTGGGGCTTTCTTT.

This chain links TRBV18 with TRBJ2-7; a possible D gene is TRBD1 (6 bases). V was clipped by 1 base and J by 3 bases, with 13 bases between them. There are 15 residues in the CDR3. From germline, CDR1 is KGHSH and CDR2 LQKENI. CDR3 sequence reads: CASSPRFSDSYEQYF. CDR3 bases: TGTGCCAGCTCACCACGGTTTTCGGACAGCTACGAGCAGTACTTC.

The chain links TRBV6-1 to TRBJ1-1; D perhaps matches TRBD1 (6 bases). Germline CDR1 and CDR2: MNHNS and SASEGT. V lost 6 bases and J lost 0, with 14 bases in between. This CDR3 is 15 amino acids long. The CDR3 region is CASSPQGLLNTEAFF. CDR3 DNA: TGTGCCAGCAGCCCACAGGGTTTGTTGAACACTGAAGCTTTCTTT.

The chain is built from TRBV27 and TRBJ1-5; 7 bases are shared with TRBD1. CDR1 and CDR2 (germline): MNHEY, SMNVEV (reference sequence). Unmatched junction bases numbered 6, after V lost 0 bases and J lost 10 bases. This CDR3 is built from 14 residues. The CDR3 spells CASSLSTGSLPQHF. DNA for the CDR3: TGTGCCAGCAGTTTATCGACAGGGTCCCTCCCCCAGCATTTT.

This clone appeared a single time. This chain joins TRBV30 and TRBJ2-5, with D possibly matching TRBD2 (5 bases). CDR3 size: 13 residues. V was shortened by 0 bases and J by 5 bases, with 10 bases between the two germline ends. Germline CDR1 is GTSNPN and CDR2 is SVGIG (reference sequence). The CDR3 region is CAWSVRVGETQYF. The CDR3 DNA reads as TGTGCCTGGAGTGTGAGGGTAGGGGAGACCCAGTACTTC.

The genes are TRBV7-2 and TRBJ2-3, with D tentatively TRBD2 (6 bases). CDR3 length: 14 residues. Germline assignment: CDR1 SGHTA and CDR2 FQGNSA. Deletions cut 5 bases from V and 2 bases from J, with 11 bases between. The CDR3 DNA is TGTGCCAGCAGCCTCGGGACTCCCACAGATACGCAGTATTTT. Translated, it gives CASSLGTPTDTQYF.

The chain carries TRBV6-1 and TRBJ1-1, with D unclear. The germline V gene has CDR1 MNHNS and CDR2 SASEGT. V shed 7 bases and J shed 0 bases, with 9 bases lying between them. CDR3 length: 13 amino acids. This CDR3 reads CASTLTLNTEAFF. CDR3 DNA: TGTGCCAGCACCCTGACTTTGAACACTGAAGCTTTCTTT.

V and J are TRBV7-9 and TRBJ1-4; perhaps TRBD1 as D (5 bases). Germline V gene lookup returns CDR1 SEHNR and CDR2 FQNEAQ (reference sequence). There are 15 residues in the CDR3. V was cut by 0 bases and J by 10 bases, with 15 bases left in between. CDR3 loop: CASSLAQGSSVKLFF. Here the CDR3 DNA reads TGTGCCAGCAGCTTAGCGCAGGGATCCAGTGTAAAACTGTTTTTT.

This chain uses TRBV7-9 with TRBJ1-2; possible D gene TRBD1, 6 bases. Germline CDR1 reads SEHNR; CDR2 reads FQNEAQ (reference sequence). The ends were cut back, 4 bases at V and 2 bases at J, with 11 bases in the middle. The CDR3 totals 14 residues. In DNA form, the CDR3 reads TGTGCCAGCAGCTGGGTTGGACAGAACTATGGCTACACCTTC. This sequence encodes CASSWVGQNYGYTF. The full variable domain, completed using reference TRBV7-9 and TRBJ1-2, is DTGVSQNPRHKITKRGQNVTFRCDPISEHNRLYWYRQTLGQGPEFLTYFQNEAQLEKSRLLSDRFSAERPKGSFSTLEIQRTEQGDSAMYLCASSWVGQNYGYTFGSGTRLTVV.

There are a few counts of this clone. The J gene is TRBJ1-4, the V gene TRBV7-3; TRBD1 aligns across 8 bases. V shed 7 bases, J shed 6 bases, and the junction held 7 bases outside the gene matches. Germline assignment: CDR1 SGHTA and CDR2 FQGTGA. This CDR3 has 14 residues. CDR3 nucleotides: TGTGCCAGCACCCAAACAGGGGGAGATGAAAAACTGTTTTTT. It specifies CASTQTGGDEKLFF.

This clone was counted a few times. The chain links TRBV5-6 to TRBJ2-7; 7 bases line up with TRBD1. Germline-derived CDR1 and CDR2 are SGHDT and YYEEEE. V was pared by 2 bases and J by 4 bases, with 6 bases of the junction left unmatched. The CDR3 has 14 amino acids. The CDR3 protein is CASSFWDRMYEQYF. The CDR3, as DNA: TGTGCCAGCAGCTTTTGGGACAGAATGTACGAGCAGTACTTC.

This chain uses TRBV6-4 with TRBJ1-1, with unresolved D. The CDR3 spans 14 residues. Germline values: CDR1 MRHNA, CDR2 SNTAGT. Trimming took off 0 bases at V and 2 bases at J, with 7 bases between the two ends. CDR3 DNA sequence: TGTGCCAGCAGTGACTCGAACAGAAACACTGAAGCTTTCTTT. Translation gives CASSDSNRNTEAFF.

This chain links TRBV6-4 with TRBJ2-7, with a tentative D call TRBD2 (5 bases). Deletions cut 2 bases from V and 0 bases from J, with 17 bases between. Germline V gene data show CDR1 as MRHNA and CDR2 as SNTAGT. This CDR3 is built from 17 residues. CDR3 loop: CASSDPRDGKSSYEQYF. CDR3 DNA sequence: TGTGCCAGCAGTGACCCCAGAGACGGGAAGAGCTCCTACGAGCAGTACTTC.

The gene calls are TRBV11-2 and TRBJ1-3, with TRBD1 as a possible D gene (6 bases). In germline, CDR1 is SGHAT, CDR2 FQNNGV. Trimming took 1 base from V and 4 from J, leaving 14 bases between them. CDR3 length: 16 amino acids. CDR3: CASSLGSRGAGNTIYF. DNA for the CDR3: TGTGCCAGCAGCTTAGGAAGCAGGGGAGCAGGAAACACCATATATTTT. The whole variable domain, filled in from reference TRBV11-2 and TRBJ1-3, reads EAGVAQSPRYKIIEKRQSVAFWCNPISGHATLYWYQQILGQGPKLLIQFQNNGVVDDSQLPKDRFSAERLKGVDSTLKIQPAKLEDSAVYLCASSLGSRGAGNTIYFGEGSWLTVV.

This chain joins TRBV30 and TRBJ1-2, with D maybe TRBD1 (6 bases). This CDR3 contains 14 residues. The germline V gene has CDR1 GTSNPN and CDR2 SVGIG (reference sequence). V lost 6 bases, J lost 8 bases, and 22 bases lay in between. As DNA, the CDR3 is TGTGCCTGCGCCAACGGCAGGGGCGCGGGGGGCTACACCTTC. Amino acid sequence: CACANGRGAGGYTF.

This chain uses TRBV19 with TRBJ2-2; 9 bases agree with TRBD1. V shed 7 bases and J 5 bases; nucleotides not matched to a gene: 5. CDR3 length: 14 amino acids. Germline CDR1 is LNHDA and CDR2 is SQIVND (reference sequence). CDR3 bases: TGTGCCAGTATACAGGGGGCGCGAACCGGGGAGCTGTTTTTT. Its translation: CASIQGARTGELFF.

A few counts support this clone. CDR3 DNA: TGTGCCAGCAGTTGGTCTGGAAACACCATATATTTT. It encodes CASSWSGNTIYF. The chain has TRBV28 and TRBJ1-3; D uncertain. Trimming stripped 4 bases from V and 1 base from J, with 2 bases between. Germline V CDR1 and CDR2: MDHEN, SYDVKM. This CDR3 has 12 amino acids. The full variable domain, in which reference TRBV28 and TRBJ1-3 provide the parts outside the CDR3, is DVKVTQSSRYLVKRTGEKVFLECVQDMDHENMFWYRQDPGLGLRLIYFSYDVKMKEKGDIPEGYSVSREKKERFSLILESASTNQTSMYLCASSWSGNTIYFGEGSWLTVV.

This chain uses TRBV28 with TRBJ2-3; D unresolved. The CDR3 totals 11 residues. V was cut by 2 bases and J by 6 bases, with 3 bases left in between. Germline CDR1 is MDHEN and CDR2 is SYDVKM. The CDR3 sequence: CASSLGDTQYF. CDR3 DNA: TGTGCCAGCAGTTTAGGTGATACGCAGTATTTT.

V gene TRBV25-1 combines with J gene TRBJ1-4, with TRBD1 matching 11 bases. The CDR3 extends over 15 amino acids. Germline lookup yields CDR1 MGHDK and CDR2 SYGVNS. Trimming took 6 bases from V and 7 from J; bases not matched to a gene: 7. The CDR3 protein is CASSRGGTGGEKLFF. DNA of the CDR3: TGTGCCAGCAGCCGGGGGGGGACAGGGGGTGAAAAACTGTTTTTT.

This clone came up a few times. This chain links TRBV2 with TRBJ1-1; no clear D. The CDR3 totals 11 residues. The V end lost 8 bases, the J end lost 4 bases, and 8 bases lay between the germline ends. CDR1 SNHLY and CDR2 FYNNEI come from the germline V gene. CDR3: CASFGFTEAFF. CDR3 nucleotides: TGTGCCAGCTTCGGGTTCACTGAAGCTTTCTTT.

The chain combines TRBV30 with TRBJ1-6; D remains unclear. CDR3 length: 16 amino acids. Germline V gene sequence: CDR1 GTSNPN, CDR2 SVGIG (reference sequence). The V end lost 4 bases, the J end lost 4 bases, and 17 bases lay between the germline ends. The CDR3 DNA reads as TGTGCCTGGAAGTCCGGGATAACACCATATAATTCACCCCTCCACTTT. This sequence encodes CAWKSGITPYNSPLHF.

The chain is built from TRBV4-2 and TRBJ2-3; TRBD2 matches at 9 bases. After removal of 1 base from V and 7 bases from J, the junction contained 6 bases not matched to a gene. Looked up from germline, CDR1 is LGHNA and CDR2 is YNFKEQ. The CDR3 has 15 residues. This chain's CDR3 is CASSQVGGGANTQYF. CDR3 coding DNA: TGTGCCAGCAGCCAAGTCGGCGGGGGGGCGAATACGCAGTATTTT.

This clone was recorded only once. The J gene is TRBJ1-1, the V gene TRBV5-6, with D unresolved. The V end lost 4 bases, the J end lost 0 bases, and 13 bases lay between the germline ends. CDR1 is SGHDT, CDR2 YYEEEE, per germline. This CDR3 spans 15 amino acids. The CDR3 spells CASSPRQNLNTEAFF. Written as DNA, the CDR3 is TGTGCCAGCAGCCCACGACAAAATCTGAACACTGAAGCTTTCTTT.

CDR3 loop: CASSPPSRVNTEAFF. CDR3 nucleotide sequence: TGTGCCAGCTCACCACCGTCCAGGGTAAACACTGAAGCTTTCTTT. The rearrangement joins TRBV18 to TRBJ1-1; tentative D call: TRBD1 (5 bases). V was clipped by 0 bases and J by 2 bases, with 10 bases between them. Germline V gives CDR1 KGHSH, CDR2 LQKENI. The CDR3 contains 15 residues.

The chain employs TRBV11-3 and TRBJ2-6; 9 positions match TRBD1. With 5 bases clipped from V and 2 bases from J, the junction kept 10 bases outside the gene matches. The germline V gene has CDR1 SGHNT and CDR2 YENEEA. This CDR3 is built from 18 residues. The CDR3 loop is CASSPSPGQGPGANVLTF. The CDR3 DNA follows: TGTGCCAGCAGCCCATCACCGGGACAGGGACCTGGGGCCAACGTCCTGACTTTC.

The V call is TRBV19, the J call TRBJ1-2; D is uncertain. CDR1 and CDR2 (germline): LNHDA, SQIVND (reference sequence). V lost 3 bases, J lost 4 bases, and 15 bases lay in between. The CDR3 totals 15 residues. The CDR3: CASSIAPTVGYGYTF. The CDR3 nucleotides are TGTGCCAGTAGTATTGCTCCAACAGTTGGCTATGGCTACACCTTC.